The clone carrying this T cell receptor (beta chain) occurred a few times. Its antigen is unknown. CDR1 is SEHNR and CDR2 is FQNEAQ in the germline V gene (reference sequence). Trimming took 2 bases from V and 3 from J, leaving 10 bases between them. This CDR3 has 14 amino acids. This entry is derived from a study of T cells in Graves' hyperthyroidism and ophthalmopathy. Across the study: Once the initial diagnosis was made, peripheral blood was obtained before any treatment. Notes on the study in general: A model using 13 V-J features told ophthalmopathy apart from stable hyperthyroidism. Most clonotypes expanded in thyroid above 0.001 were likewise present in blood.

Authors of the study amplified TCR beta CDR3 regions from RNA transcripts. TCR CDR3 regions were first amplified by RT-PCR with HTBI primers. From the multiplex PCR reads, TCRdb called clonotypes with MiXCR, one entry per CDR3 protein. The table shows around 600,000 distinct CDR3 sequences, with approximately 15% occurring only once. With duration under 3 months, ophthalmopathy was active: Clinical Activity Score at least 3, NOSPECS at least 4. This chain joins TRBV7-9 and TRBJ1-1; perhaps TRBD1 as D (5 bases). The sequenced sample consisted of blood. This TCR came from a woman between 50 and 59 years old with Graves' ophthalmopathy. CDR3 sequence: CASSLTGSYTEAFF. CDR3 nucleotide sequence: TGTGCCAGCAGCTTAACAGGATCCTACACTGAAGCTTTCTTT.